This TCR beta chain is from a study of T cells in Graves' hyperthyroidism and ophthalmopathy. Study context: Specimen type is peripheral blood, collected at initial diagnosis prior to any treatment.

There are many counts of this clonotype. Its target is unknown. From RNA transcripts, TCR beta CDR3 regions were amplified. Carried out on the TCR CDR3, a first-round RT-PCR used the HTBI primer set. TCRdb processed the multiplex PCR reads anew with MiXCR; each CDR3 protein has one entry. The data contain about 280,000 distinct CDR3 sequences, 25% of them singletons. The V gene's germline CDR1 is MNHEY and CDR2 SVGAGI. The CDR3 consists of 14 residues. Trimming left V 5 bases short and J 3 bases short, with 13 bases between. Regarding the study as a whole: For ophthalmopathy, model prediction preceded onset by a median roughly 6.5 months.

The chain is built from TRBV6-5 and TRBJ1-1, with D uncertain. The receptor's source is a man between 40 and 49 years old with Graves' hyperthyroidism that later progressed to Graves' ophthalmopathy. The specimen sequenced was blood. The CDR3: CASSMTLSDTEAFF. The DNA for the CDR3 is TGTGCCAGCAGTATGACATTGTCGGACACTGAAGCTTTCTTT.